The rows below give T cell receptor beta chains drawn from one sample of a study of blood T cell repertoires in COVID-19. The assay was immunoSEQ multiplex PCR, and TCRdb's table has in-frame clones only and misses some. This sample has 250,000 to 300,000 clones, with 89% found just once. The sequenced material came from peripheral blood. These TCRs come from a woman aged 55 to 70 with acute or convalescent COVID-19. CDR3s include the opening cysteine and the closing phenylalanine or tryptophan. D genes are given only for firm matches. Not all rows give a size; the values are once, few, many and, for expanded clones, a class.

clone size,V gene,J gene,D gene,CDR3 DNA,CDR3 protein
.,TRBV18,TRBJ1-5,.,TGTGCCAGCTCACCAGGGCACAATAGCAATCAGCCCCAGCATTTT,CASSPGHNSNQPQHF
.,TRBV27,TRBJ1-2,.,TGTGCCAGCAGCCCTAGCCGGGGCAGGGGCCCATCTAACTATGGCTACACCTTC,CASSPSRGRGPSNYGYTF
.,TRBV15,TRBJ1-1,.,TGTGCCACCAGCAGATCTTTCTTTTCATGGACAGTAAACACTGAAGCTTTCTTT,CATSRSFFSWTVNTEAFF
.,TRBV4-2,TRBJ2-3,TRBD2,TGTGCCAGCAGCCGGACCTCGGGACTAGTGGATATAGCAGATACGCAGTATTTT,CASSRTSGLVDIADTQYF
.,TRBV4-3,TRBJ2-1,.,TGCGCCAGCAGCCAGAGCCCGTGGGCTGGTGAGCAGTTCTTC,CASSQSPWAGEQFF
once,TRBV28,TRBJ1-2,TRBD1,TGTGCCAGCAGTCAGCCCGTTCAGGGGGTGAGAGCTAACTATGGCTACACCTTC,CASSQPVQGVRANYGYTF
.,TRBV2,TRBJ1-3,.,TGTGCCAGCGGACTGAGCTCTGGAAACACCATATATTTT,CASGLSSGNTIYF
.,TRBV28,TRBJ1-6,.,TGTGCCAGCAGTCCCGACCCTGGCGGTTCACCCCTCCACTTT,CASSPDPGGSPLHF
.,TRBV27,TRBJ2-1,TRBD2,TGTGCCAGCAGTAAACTAGCGGGGGGGCCTGGTGAGCAGTTCTTC,CASSKLAGGPGEQFF
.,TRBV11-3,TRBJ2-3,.,TGTGCCAGCAGCGTGGGGGGGGCCTTTCCAGATACGCAGTATTTT,CASSVGGAFPDTQYF
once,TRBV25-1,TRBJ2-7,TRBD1,TGTGCCAGTGGACAGGGCCTACCCTACGAGCAGTACTTC,CASGQGLPYEQYF
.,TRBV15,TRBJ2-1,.,TGTGCCACCAGCAGAGGCCCGGGTTTAGAGCTTAATGAGCAGTTCTTC,CATSRGPGLELNEQFF
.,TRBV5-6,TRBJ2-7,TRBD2,TGTGCCAGCAGCTTGGTACTAGCGGGAGGTGAGCAGTACTTC,CASSLVLAGGEQYF
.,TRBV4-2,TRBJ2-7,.,TGTGCCAGCAGCCAGGCCCGAGCGATCTCCTACGAGCAGTACTTC,CASSQARAISYEQYF
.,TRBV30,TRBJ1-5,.,TGTGCCTGGAGTCCTACCCGCGGGAAGGGTCAGCCCCAGCATTTT,CAWSPTRGKGQPQHF
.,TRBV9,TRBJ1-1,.,TGTGCCAGCAGCGTAGGGGGGCAGGGTGACACTGAAGCTTTCTTT,CASSVGGQGDTEAFF
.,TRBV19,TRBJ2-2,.,TGTGCCAGTAGTATTAAGGCCAGGGGGAACACCGGGGAGCTGTTTTTT,CASSIKARGNTGELFF
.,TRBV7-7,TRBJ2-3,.,TGTGCCAGCAGCAAAGGAGCATACCACACAGATACGCAGTATTTT,CASSKGAYHTDTQYF
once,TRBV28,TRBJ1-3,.,TGTGCCGGCCTCCGAGGAAACACCATATATTTT,CAGLRGNTIYF
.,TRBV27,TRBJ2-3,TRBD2,TGTGCCAGCAGTTTACAAACTAGCGGGAGTAGCACGCAGTATTTT,CASSLQTSGSSTQYF
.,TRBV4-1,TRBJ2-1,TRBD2,TGCGCCAGCAGCCAGACCCCGGGACTAGGGGCAACTGAGCAGTTCTTC,CASSQTPGLGATEQFF
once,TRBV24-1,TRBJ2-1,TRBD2,TGTGCCACCAGTGATCTGACTAGCGGGGGGACCACCTACAATGAGCAGTTCTTC,CATSDLTSGGTTYNEQFF
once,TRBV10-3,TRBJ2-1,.,TGTGCCATCAGTGAGTCCCCTACCACCAGGACAGCTCACTACAATGAGCAGTTCTTC,CAISESPTTRTAHYNEQFF
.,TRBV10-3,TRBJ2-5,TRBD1,TGTGCCATCAGTGGCGACAGGGGTTCGGAGACCCAGTACTTC,CAISGDRGSETQYF
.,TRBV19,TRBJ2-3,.,TGTGCCAGTAGTATAGGGCCCGGGGATACGCAGTATTTT,CASSIGPGDTQYF
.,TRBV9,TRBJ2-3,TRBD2,TGTGCCAGCAGCGTAGGGGCTAGCGGGAGCATAGATACGCAGTATTTT,CASSVGASGSIDTQYF
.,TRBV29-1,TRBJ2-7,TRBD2,TGCAGCGTTAGCCGGGGGGGGGCCTACGAGCAGTACTTC,CSVSRGGAYEQYF
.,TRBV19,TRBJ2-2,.,TGTGCCAGTAGTATCGGGTACCGGTCCGGGGAGCTGTTTTTT,CASSIGYRSGELFF
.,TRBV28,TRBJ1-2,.,TGTGCCAGCAGCCCAATGGGGGTCGGCGGGGCTGGCTACACCTTC,CASSPMGVGGAGYTF
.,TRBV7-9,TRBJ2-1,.,TGTGCCAGCAGCTTAGCGTCGGGCAATGAGCAGTTCTTC,CASSLASGNEQFF
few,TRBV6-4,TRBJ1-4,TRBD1,TGTGCCGGGACGAAGATACCACAGGGGGGAAAACTGTTTTTT,CAGTKIPQGGKLFF
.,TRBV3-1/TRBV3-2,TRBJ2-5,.,TGTGCCAGCAGCCCACCCGGGATGGAGACCCAGTACTTC,CASSPPGMETQYF
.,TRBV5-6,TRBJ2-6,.,TGTGCCAGCAGCTTTAAGGGAGCTGGGGCCAACGTCCTGACTTTC,CASSFKGAGANVLTF
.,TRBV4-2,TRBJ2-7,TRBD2,TGTGCCAGCAGCCAAGATGGCGGGGGGATCCCCTACGAGCAGTACTTC,CASSQDGGGIPYEQYF
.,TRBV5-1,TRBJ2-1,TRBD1,TGCGCCAGCACGCTCAGTTTCCGGGACAGGGTGAACAATGAGCAGTTCTTC,CASTLSFRDRVNNEQFF
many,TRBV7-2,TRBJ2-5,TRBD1,TGTGCCAGCAGCTTATTCCCGACAGGGGCACCTATGACCCAGTACTTC,CASSLFPTGAPMTQYF
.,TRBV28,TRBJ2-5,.,TGTGCCAGCAGTTCAGCGTGGGAGACCCAGTACTTC,CASSSAWETQYF
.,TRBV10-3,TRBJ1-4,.,TGTGCCATCAGTGGGGGAAGGGCAGGAGGTGAAAAACTGTTTTTT,CAISGGRAGGEKLFF
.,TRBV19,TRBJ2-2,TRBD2,TGTGCCAGTAGTATCGGGAGCGGGGGCGGGGAGCTGTTTTTT,CASSIGSGGGELFF
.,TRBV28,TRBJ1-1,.,TGTGCCAGCAGTCTCCTTGGGGCCTTAGCTTTCTTT,CASSLLGALAFF
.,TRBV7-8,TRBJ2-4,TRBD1,TGTGCCAGCAGCTTAGCGGGGACAGGGTTGGGTACGGCCAAAAACATTCAGTACTTC,CASSLAGTGLGTAKNIQYF
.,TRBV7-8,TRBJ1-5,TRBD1,TGTGCCAGCAGCTTTTTGGTCGACAGGGGGGTCAATCAGCCCCAGCATTTT,CASSFLVDRGVNQPQHF
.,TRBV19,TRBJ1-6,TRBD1,TGTGCCAGTAGTATAGGGGACAGGGTAAGAGGATCACCCCTCCACTTT,CASSIGDRVRGSPLHF
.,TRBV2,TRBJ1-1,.,TGTGCCAGCAGTGTACAGGAATTGGGCACTGAAGCTTTCTTT,CASSVQELGTEAFF
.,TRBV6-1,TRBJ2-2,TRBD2,TGTGCCAGCAGTGTTGGACTAGCACGCGCGAACACCGGGGAGCTGTTTTTT,CASSVGLARANTGELFF
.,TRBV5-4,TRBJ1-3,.,TGTGCCAGCAGCTTGGCGGGAACTGGAAACACCATATATTTT,CASSLAGTGNTIYF
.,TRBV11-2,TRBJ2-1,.,TGTGCCAGCAGCCTAAGTCCATTGGATGAGCAGTTCTTC,CASSLSPLDEQFF
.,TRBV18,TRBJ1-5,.,TGTGCCAGCTCACCGACGACAGGCTTACTTGGTAATCAGCCCCAGCATTTT,CASSPTTGLLGNQPQHF
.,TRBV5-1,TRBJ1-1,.,TGCGCCAGCAGCCTCCTGGCCAGCAGGGCGGACACTGAAGCTTTCTTT,CASSLLASRADTEAFF
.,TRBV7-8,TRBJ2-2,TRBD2,TGTGCCAGCAGCTTAGGGGCGGGACTAAACACCGGGGAGCTGTTTTTT,CASSLGAGLNTGELFF
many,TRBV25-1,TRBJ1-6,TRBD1,TGTGCCAGCAGTCCACCGACAGGGGACAATTCACCCCTCCACTTT,CASSPPTGDNSPLHF
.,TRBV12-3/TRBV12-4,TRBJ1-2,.,TGTGCCAGCAGTAGCAGGGTAAATGGCTACACCTTC,CASSSRVNGYTF
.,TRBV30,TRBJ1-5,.,TGTGCCTGGAGTCGAACCGGGGGGAAGGATCAGCCCCAGCATTTT,CAWSRTGGKDQPQHF